A single T cell receptor beta chain is shown here with its context. Profiling relied on immunoSEQ multiplex PCR, and the TCRdb table lists in-frame clones only, not all of them. The sample shows approximately 150,000 clones, approximately 90% of them seen only once. The sample is drawn from a study of blood T cell repertoires in COVID-19. At the level of the study: The samples span acute and convalescent COVID-19 from the United States, Italy and Spain.

The germline gives CDR1 KGHSH, CDR2 LQKENI. Trimming took 1 base from V and 2 from J; bases not matched to a gene: 12. The CDR3 has 18 residues. This sequence originates from a woman between 50 and 59 years old with acute or convalescent COVID-19. J is TRBJ1-1 and V is TRBV18; 8 positions agree with TRBD1. The source material was peripheral blood. The CDR3 here is CASSPLPQGRGRNTEAFF. CDR3 DNA: TGTGCCAGCTCACCACTTCCCCAAGGCAGGGGGCGTAACACTGAAGCTTTCTTT.